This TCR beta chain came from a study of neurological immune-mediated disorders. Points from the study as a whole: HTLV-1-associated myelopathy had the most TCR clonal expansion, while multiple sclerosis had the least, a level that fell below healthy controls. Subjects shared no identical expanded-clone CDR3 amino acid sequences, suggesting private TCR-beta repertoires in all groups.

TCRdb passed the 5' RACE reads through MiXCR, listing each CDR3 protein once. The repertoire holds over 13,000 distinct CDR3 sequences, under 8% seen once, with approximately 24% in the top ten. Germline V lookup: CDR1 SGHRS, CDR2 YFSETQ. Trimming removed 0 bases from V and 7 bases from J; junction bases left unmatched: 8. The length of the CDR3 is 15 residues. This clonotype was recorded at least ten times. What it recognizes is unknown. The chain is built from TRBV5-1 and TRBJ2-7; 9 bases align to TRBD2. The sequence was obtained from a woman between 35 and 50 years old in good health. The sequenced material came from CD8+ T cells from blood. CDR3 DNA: TGCGCCAGCAGCTTGGCCGGCGGGGGGGCAGGTGAGCAGTACTTC. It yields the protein CASSLAGGGAGEQYF.